Listed here are 6 T cell receptor beta chains from one sample, sequenced in a study of patients and donors after allogeneic stem cell transplantation. TCRdb reprocessed the RT-PCR reads with MiXCR, giving one entry per CDR3 protein. The sample records approximately 200,000 distinct CDR3 sequences, 13% to 15% being singletons. The specimen was blood, either unsorted or a sorted T cell fraction (not recorded which). Receptors were obtained from a human donor who was either an allogeneic HSCT recipient or a stem cell or donor lymphocyte infusion donor (not recorded which). It is not recorded whose cells these are; they may come from a transplant donor.

The genes are TRBV29-1 and TRBJ1-1; D is possibly TRBD1 (5 bases). The germline V gene has CDR1 SQVTM and CDR2 ANQGSEA. This CDR3 contains 12 residues. Trimming shortened V by 2 bases and J by 4 bases, and 8 bases separated the two germline ends. CDR3 bases: TGCAGCGTTGAACTCAGGGTCACTGAAGCTTTCTTT. Translated, it gives CSVELRVTEAFF.

This clonotype has a handful of counts. The genes are TRBV30 and TRBJ1-6; the D gene is possibly TRBD1 (5 bases). V was cut by 4 bases and J by 10 bases, with 17 bases left in between. The CDR3 covers 14 residues. Germline assignment: CDR1 GTSNPN and CDR2 SVGIG (reference sequence). The CDR3 here is CAWTTDTVLSPLHF. The CDR3 region has the DNA TGTGCCTGGACGACGGACACCGTCCTCTCACCCCTCCACTTT.

This clonotype was detected a few times. The rearrangement links TRBV11-2 to TRBJ1-3, with D possibly TRBD1 on 5 matching bases. This CDR3 has 15 residues. The V end lost 5 bases, the J end lost 2 bases, and 13 bases lay between the germline ends. Germline CDR1 and CDR2: SGHAT and FQNNGV. The CDR3 spells CASSLLQGAGNTIYF. CDR3 bases: TGTGCCAGCAGCCTACTCCAGGGTGCTGGAAACACCATATATTTT.

In its sample, this clonotype was seen a few times. This chain joins TRBV2 and TRBJ2-1; 8 positions agree with TRBD1. The CDR3 is made up of 15 amino acids. V gave up 3 bases and J gave up 9 bases; unmatched junction bases: 10. Germline CDR1 and CDR2: SNHLY and FYNNEI. In nucleotides, the CDR3 is TGTGCCAGCAGTGAGGTGGGTCCCACAGGGGGTGAGCAGTTCTTC. Residues: CASSEVGPTGGEQFF.

This clonotype was counted ten times or more. This chain links TRBV27 with TRBJ1-5, with 7 bases fitting TRBD1. CDR3 length: 18 residues. The germline CDR1 and CDR2 sequences are MNHEY and SMNVEV (reference sequence). The junction had 15 bases not matched to a gene; V was cut back by 5 bases and J by 2 bases. As DNA, the CDR3 is TGTGCCAGCAGTCATCGAGAAACAGGGGCGAGCGGCAATCAGCCCCAGCATTTT. Translated: CASSHRETGASGNQPQHF.

Concerning this clonotype: With a much larger clone just one base away, this may be a read error. The rearrangement links TRBV29-1 to TRBJ2-1; no clear D. Looked up from germline, CDR1 is SQVTM and CDR2 is ANQGSEA. This CDR3 has 12 amino acids. Deletions cut 8 bases from V and 5 bases from J, with 13 bases between. This CDR3 reads CSLGHTHNEQFF. CDR3 DNA: TGCAGCTTAGGGCACACCCACAATGAGCAGTTCTTC.